These T cell receptor beta chains were read from a single sample in a study of blood T cell repertoires in COVID-19. The assay was immunoSEQ multiplex PCR, and TCRdb's table has in-frame clones only and misses some. The repertoire consists of a few hundred thousand clones, with 88% occurring once and the leading ten covering roughly 4.1%. The material sequenced was peripheral blood. These receptors were taken from a woman between 45 and 60 years old with active or convalescent COVID-19. CDR3s include the opening cysteine and the closing phenylalanine or tryptophan. Fields, in order: clone size, V gene, J gene, CDR3 length, D gene, CDR3 protein, CDR3 DNA. A D gene is named only where the DNA matches it firmly. Clone size is shown for a subset of rows, as once, few, many or a class of expanded clone.

NA	TRBV4-3	TRBJ2-2	17	TRBD2	CASNTWGTSGATGELFF	TGCGCCAGCAACACATGGGGGACTAGCGGAGCCACCGGGGAGCTGTTTTTT
NA	TRBV6-2/TRBV6-3	TRBJ2-1	20	NA	CASSYGTGVSGGRSYNEQFF	TGTGCCAGCAGTTACGGGACTGGGGTGAGCGGTGGGCGCTCCTACAATGAGCAGTTCTTC
NA	TRBV9	TRBJ2-5	16	TRBD1	CASSVDFGQGFGTQYF	TGTGCCAGCAGCGTAGACTTCGGACAGGGGTTTGGGACCCAGTACTTC
NA	TRBV4-1	TRBJ2-3	15	NA	CASSLTNAGTDTQYF	TGCGCCAGCAGCCTCACGAACGCGGGCACAGATACGCAGTATTTT
NA	TRBV7-6	TRBJ2-7	16	TRBD2	CASSSSRTSGRDEQYF	TGTGCCAGCAGCTCAAGCCGGACTAGCGGGAGAGACGAGCAGTACTTC
NA	TRBV7-2	TRBJ1-2	14	NA	CASSFEGEGVGYTF	TGTGCCAGCAGCTTCGAGGGCGAAGGCGTGGGCTACACCTTC
NA	TRBV29-1	TRBJ1-1	11	NA	CSSDWGPEAFF	TGCAGCTCGGACTGGGGGCCTGAAGCTTTCTTT
NA	TRBV12-5	TRBJ1-3	14	NA	CASGLLLSGNTIYF	TGTGCTAGTGGTTTGCTCCTCTCTGGAAACACCATATATTTT
NA	TRBV27	TRBJ1-2	15	NA	CATLLRGGQGYGYTF	TGTGCCACACTCCTTAGGGGGGGGCAGGGCTATGGCTACACCTTC
once	TRBV28	TRBJ2-5	13	TRBD2	CASNSGVQETQYF	TGTGCCAGCAATAGCGGGGTTCAAGAGACCCAGTACTTC
NA	TRBV29-1	TRBJ2-1	14	TRBD2	CSVAGTSGASEQFF	TGCAGCGTCGCCGGGACTAGCGGGGCCTCTGAGCAGTTCTTC
NA	TRBV4-3	TRBJ1-2	17	NA	CASSQDINLRTDYGYTF	TGCGCCAGCAGCCAAGATATCAACCTGCGTACTGACTATGGCTACACCTTC
NA	TRBV4-3	TRBJ1-4	16	TRBD1	CASSQVTGQGWEKLFF	TGCGCCAGCAGCCAAGTCACAGGACAGGGCTGGGAAAAACTGTTTTTT
NA	TRBV28	TRBJ1-5	13	NA	CASAGSLNQPQHF	TGTGCCAGCGCAGGGTCCCTCAATCAGCCCCAGCATTTT
NA	TRBV10-3	TRBJ1-1	13	NA	CAIGGSLNTEAFF	TGTGCCATCGGGGGCAGTTTAAACACTGAAGCTTTCTTT
NA	TRBV7-2	TRBJ1-2	17	TRBD1	CASSLLRTGGVNYGYTF	TGTGCCAGCAGCCTCCTAAGGACAGGGGGTGTCAACTATGGCTACACCTTC
NA	TRBV3-1/TRBV3-2	TRBJ2-5	16	NA	CASSQGGGAGEETQYF	TGTGCCAGCAGCCAAGGAGGGGGAGCTGGGGAAGAGACCCAGTACTTC
NA	TRBV7-3	TRBJ1-1	13	TRBD1	CASSLSGQGEAFF	TGTGCCAGCAGCTTATCGGGACAGGGTGAAGCTTTCTTT
NA	TRBV7-8	TRBJ1-1	13	NA	CASGGVRLTEAFF	TGTGCCAGCGGGGGGGTCCGCCTCACTGAAGCTTTCTTT
NA	TRBV9	TRBJ2-3	18	TRBD2	CASSPGTSGGHGTDTQYF	TGTGCCAGCAGCCCCGGGACTAGCGGGGGTCATGGGACAGATACGCAGTATTTT
NA	TRBV5-6	TRBJ1-1	14	NA	CASSLGSGRTEAFF	TGTGCCAGCAGCTTGGGCTCAGGGAGGACTGAAGCTTTCTTT
NA	TRBV9	TRBJ2-5	14	TRBD2	CASSARGGGETQYF	TGTGCCAGCAGCGCGCGGGGGGGCGGTGAGACCCAGTACTTC
NA	TRBV12-3/TRBV12-4	TRBJ1-6	13	NA	CASSLRGNSPLHF	TGTGCCAGCAGTTTGAGAGGAAATTCACCCCTCCACTTT
NA	TRBV5-1	TRBJ1-2	12	NA	CASSLDVQRYTF	TGCGCCAGCAGCTTGGATGTACAGAGATACACCTTC
NA	TRBV9	TRBJ1-4	16	NA	CASSVRPIATNEKLFF	TGTGCCAGCAGCGTGCGGCCTATAGCAACTAATGAAAAACTGTTTTTT
NA	TRBV5-1	TRBJ2-1	16	NA	CASSPNTVLPYNEQFF	TGCGCCAGCAGCCCCAATACAGTCCTTCCCTACAATGAGCAGTTCTTC
NA	TRBV18	TRBJ1-5	16	NA	CASSPFRELPDQPQHF	TGTGCCAGCTCACCTTTTAGGGAGCTTCCAGATCAGCCCCAGCATTTT
NA	TRBV19	TRBJ1-2	16	TRBD1	CASRIPRQGRNYGYTF	TGTGCCAGTAGGATCCCCAGACAGGGAAGAAACTATGGCTACACCTTC
NA	TRBV7-8	TRBJ2-7	20	TRBD2	CASSFSLRAGGSLAGYEQYF	TGTGCCAGCAGCTTCAGTCTACGGGCAGGGGGAAGTCTAGCGGGGTACGAGCAGTACTTC
few	TRBV4-2	TRBJ2-1	15	NA	CASSPLKGGYNEQFF	TGTGCCAGCAGTCCCCTGAAAGGAGGGTACAATGAGCAGTTCTTC
NA	TRBV18	TRBJ2-7	13	TRBD1	CASSPNRGYEQYF	TGTGCCAGCTCACCCAACAGGGGTTACGAGCAGTACTTC
NA	TRBV27	TRBJ1-6	16	TRBD1	CASSQQGGLYNSPLHF	TGTGCCAGCAGCCAACAGGGGGGGCTTTATAATTCACCCCTCCACTTT
NA	TRBV4-3	TRBJ2-5	18	TRBD2	CASSQGPTSGSFWETQYF	TGCGCCAGCAGCCAAGGGCCGACTAGCGGGAGTTTCTGGGAGACCCAGTACTTC
once	TRBV29-1	TRBJ2-1	13	TRBD2	CSVETSGRNEQFF	TGCAGCGTTGAGACTAGCGGGCGAAATGAGCAGTTCTTC
NA	TRBV11-3	TRBJ2-1	16	NA	CASSLGGLTVYNEQFF	TGTGCCAGCAGCTTAGGAGGCCTAACTGTTTACAATGAGCAGTTCTTC
NA	TRBV7-9	TRBJ2-6	17	TRBD1	CASSPGQGEPGANVLTF	TGTGCCAGCAGCCCGGGACAGGGGGAACCTGGGGCCAACGTCCTGACTTTC
NA	TRBV18	TRBJ2-3	15	TRBD1	CASSLGTGATDTQYF	TGTGCCAGCTCACTCGGGACAGGGGCGACAGATACGCAGTATTTT
NA	TRBV11-2	TRBJ2-2	15	TRBD2	CASSPPGLGTGELFF	TGTGCCAGCAGCCCACCGGGACTAGGCACCGGGGAGCTGTTTTTT
NA	TRBV19	TRBJ1-1	15	TRBD1	CATGDSPIINTEAFF	TGTGCCACCGGGGACAGCCCCATAATAAACACTGAAGCTTTCTTT
few	TRBV5-5	TRBJ1-1	14	NA	CASSLQGGNTEAFF	TGTGCCAGCAGCTTACAGGGTGGTAACACTGAAGCTTTCTTT
few	TRBV5-5	TRBJ2-7	14	NA	CASSLGGSSYEQYF	TGTGCCAGCAGCTTGGGAGGATCATCCTACGAGCAGTACTTC
NA	TRBV5-1	TRBJ1-6	14	NA	CASSSRSGGPPLHF	TGCGCCAGCAGCTCTCGAAGCGGGGGCCCACCCCTCCACTTT
NA	TRBV28	TRBJ2-7	14	TRBD1	CASSSGQGKNEQYF	TGTGCCAGCAGTTCGGGACAGGGGAAAAACGAGCAGTACTTC
NA	TRBV3-1/TRBV3-2	TRBJ2-1	16	NA	CASSHGSRRPYNEQFF	TGTGCCAGCAGCCACGGAAGCCGGAGGCCCTACAATGAGCAGTTCTTC
NA	TRBV7-6	TRBJ2-7	16	NA	CASSPNRGLSTYEQYF	TGTGCCAGCAGCCCCAATCGGGGACTGAGTACCTACGAGCAGTACTTC
few	TRBV12-3/TRBV12-4	TRBJ2-7	12	NA	CASSPDSYEQYF	TGTGCCAGCAGTCCAGACAGCTACGAGCAGTACTTC
NA	TRBV7-6	TRBJ1-5	16	NA	CASSLDQPRYNQPQHF	TGTGCCAGCAGCTTAGATCAACCCCGCTATAATCAGCCCCAGCATTTT
once	TRBV6-5	TRBJ2-7	13	TRBD1	CASSHRTGEEQYF	TGTGCCAGCAGTCATCGGACAGGGGAAGAGCAGTACTTC
NA	TRBV5-5	TRBJ2-2	16	TRBD2	CASSTLAGGLAGELFF	TGTGCCAGCAGCACATTAGCGGGAGGCCTCGCCGGGGAGCTGTTTTTT
NA	TRBV7-2	TRBJ2-3	14	NA	CASSLGHSTDTQYF	TGTGCCAGCAGCTTAGGACATTCCACAGATACGCAGTATTTT
NA	TRBV5-6	TRBJ2-7	13	NA	CASSSNAQYEQYF	TGTGCCAGCAGCTCAAACGCGCAATACGAGCAGTACTTC
few	TRBV19	TRBJ1-1	13	NA	CASSDRFRPEAFF	TGTGCCAGTAGTGACAGGTTCCGGCCCGAAGCTTTCTTT
NA	TRBV3-1/TRBV3-2	TRBJ1-5	13	NA	CASSQGGLQPQHF	TGTGCCAGCAGCCAAGGGGGGCTCCAGCCCCAGCATTTT
NA	TRBV30	TRBJ1-2	16	TRBD1	CAWRSRTGAKFYGYTF	TGTGCCTGGAGATCCCGGACAGGGGCCAAGTTTTATGGCTACACCTTC
NA	TRBV5-1	TRBJ1-4	15	NA	CASRLDAGSNEKLFF	TGCGCCAGCAGGCTGGATGCAGGAAGTAATGAAAAACTGTTTTTT